Many counts were recorded for the clone carrying this T cell receptor (beta chain). Profiles of TCR beta VDJ and CDR3 were generated from a genomic DNA template. A single record per CDR3 protein comes from TCRdb applying MiXCR to the reads. Of some 170,000 distinct CDR3 sequences listed, 40% to 55% are singletons. This specimen comes from a study of CD8+CD57+ T cells in acquired aplastic anemia. Study-level background: Quantities of DNA derived from sorted CD4+ and CD8+ cells averaged approximately 3 ug.

Whoever was chosen for sequencing had shown CD8+CD57+ cell expansion by flow cytometry. With no exception, the patients had severe acquired aplastic anemia. No patient had been given any therapy when blood was sampled. This CDR3 is built from 14 residues. Germline V gives CDR1 SGHVS, CDR2 FQNEAQ. V lost 0 bases and J 4 bases, leaving 8 bases between the germline ends. This receptor was taken from a human donor with aplastic anemia. Sample: sorted CD4+, CD8+, or CD8+CD57+ T cells (not recorded which) from PBMCs. This sequence joins TRBV7-8 and TRBJ2-3, with TRBD2 as a possible D gene (5 bases). The CDR3 loop is CASSLAGGSDTQYF. The CDR3 DNA follows: TGTGCCAGCAGCTTAGCCGGAGGATCAGATACGCAGTATTTT.